These T cell receptor beta chains were read from a single sample in a study of blood T cell repertoires in COVID-19. Data came from immunoSEQ multiplex PCR; TCRdb stores just in-frame clones and leaves some out. The sample carries 13,000 or so clones, roughly 93% recorded once. The sequencing input was peripheral blood. The receptors originated from a human donor in a cohort sampled during active COVID-19. Each CDR3 is given with its conserved first and last residue. D genes are given only for firm matches. A row's size may be missing; if present it is once, few, many or a size class.

TGTGCCAGCAGTGCCGTAGGGGTTCAGCCCCAGCATTTT CASSAVGVQPQHF TRBJ1-5 once TRBV2 NA
TGTGCCAGCAGCCGATCCGGGACTAGCGGTTCCTACAATGAGCAGTTCTTC CASSRSGTSGSYNEQFF TRBJ2-1 NA TRBV5-4 TRBD2
TGCGCCAGCAGCTTAACACAGGGGGCTAACACCGGGGAGCTGTTTTTT CASSLTQGANTGELFF TRBJ2-2 NA TRBV5-1 TRBD1
TGTGCCAGCAGCTTGGGCCGAGGGAGCATGAACACTGAAGCTTTCTTT CASSLGRGSMNTEAFF TRBJ1-1 NA TRBV5-4 NA
TGTGCCAGCAGTCCCAGCTCCTACGAGCAGTACTTC CASSPSSYEQYF TRBJ2-7 NA TRBV27 NA
TGTGCCAGCAGTTTAGGGCAGAAACGTTCAGATACGCAGTATTTT CASSLGQKRSDTQYF TRBJ2-3 NA TRBV28 NA
TGCGCCAGCAGCCCCCAGGGGGCGAGCTCCTACGAGCAGTACTTC CASSPQGASSYEQYF TRBJ2-7 NA TRBV5-1 TRBD1
TGTGCCAGCAGGACTTGGGGCGGAAACTACGAGCAGTACTTC CASRTWGGNYEQYF TRBJ2-7 NA TRBV27 NA
TGTGCCAGCAGTTACTCAGGGGGATTCTACGAGCAGTACTTC CASSYSGGFYEQYF TRBJ2-7 NA TRBV6-5 NA
TGTGCCAGCAGCCGGACTAGCGGGGGTGAGACCCAGTACTTC CASSRTSGGETQYF TRBJ2-5 NA TRBV7-2 TRBD2
TGTGCCAGCAGCTTGATTGACAGGGATAATTCACCCCTCCACTTT CASSLIDRDNSPLHF TRBJ1-6 NA TRBV7-9 TRBD1
TGTGCCAGCAGCCCCGGCGGGTGGGCTGAGATCAATCAGCCCCAGCATTTT CASSPGGWAEINQPQHF TRBJ1-5 NA TRBV3-1/TRBV3-2 NA
TGTGCCAGCAGCCAGGGGGACAGTGTGGGTTGGGCCCAGCATTTT CASSQGDSVGWAQHF TRBJ1-5 medium-sized TRBV3-1/TRBV3-2 TRBD1
TGCGCCAGCATTACCTCGGGGGGTGAGACTCCCTCCTACGAGCAGTACTTC CASITSGGETPSYEQYF TRBJ2-7 NA TRBV10-1 TRBD2
TGTGCCAGCAGTGAAATTAGCGGGGGACTCTACAATGAGCAGTTCTTC CASSEISGGLYNEQFF TRBJ2-1 once TRBV2 TRBD2
TGTGCCAGCTCACCTGTTGGACACCCGAGGTCCTCTGGAAACACCATATATTTT CASSPVGHPRSSGNTIYF TRBJ1-3 NA TRBV18 NA
TGTGCCAGCAGTGAAGCCCGAAGCGGGAGTGGGACCGGGGAGCTGTTTTTT CASSEARSGSGTGELFF TRBJ2-2 NA TRBV2 TRBD2
TGTGCCAGCAGCCCTGGAGACTCTGGGGCCAACGTCCTGACTTTC CASSPGDSGANVLTF TRBJ2-6 NA TRBV28 NA
TGCGCCAGCAGCTTGGGCGGAGTGAGCAATCAGCCCCAGCATTTT CASSLGGVSNQPQHF TRBJ1-5 NA TRBV5-1 NA
TGTGCCAGCAGTTTATCGAGTAGGAGGGAGCAGTTCTTC CASSLSSRREQFF TRBJ2-1 NA TRBV27 NA
TGTGCCAGCTCACGTGCAGGGGATCGGAACACTGAAGCTTTCTTT CASSRAGDRNTEAFF TRBJ1-1 once TRBV18 NA
TGTGCCAGTAGTATATGGCAGAGCAATCAGCCCCAGCATTTT CASSIWQSNQPQHF TRBJ1-5 NA TRBV19 NA
TGCGCCAGCAGACAGGGGACGAACACTGAAGCTTTCTTT CASRQGTNTEAFF TRBJ1-1 NA TRBV10-1 TRBD1
TGTGCCAGCAGCATTAGCGGGACAACCACAGATACGCAGTATTTT CASSISGTTTDTQYF TRBJ2-3 NA TRBV9 TRBD2
TGCGCCAGCAGCCGAACCCCCAACGGTGAGCAGTTCTTC CASSRTPNGEQFF TRBJ2-1 NA TRBV5-1 NA
TGTGCCAGCAGCCAAGGGGGCAGCTCGAACACCGGGGAGCTGTTTTTT CASSQGGSSNTGELFF TRBJ2-2 NA TRBV3-1/TRBV3-2 NA
TGTGCCAGCAGCGTAGATGGGGCCCACGAGCAGTACTTC CASSVDGAHEQYF TRBJ2-7 NA TRBV9 NA
TGTGCCACCCGGACGGGGACCTACGAGCAGTACTTC CATRTGTYEQYF TRBJ2-7 NA TRBV6-5 NA
TGTGCCAGCTCACCAAGAAGCGGAGCTTGGGATGGCTACACCTTC CASSPRSGAWDGYTF TRBJ1-2 NA TRBV18 NA
TGTGCCTGGAGGGCAGGGGCCTACTACGAGCAGTACTTC CAWRAGAYYEQYF TRBJ2-7 NA TRBV30 NA
TGCGCCAGCAGTGATGGGGCGGGGGGCCTCGTTCCCTACGAGCAGTACTTC CASSDGAGGLVPYEQYF TRBJ2-7 NA TRBV10-2 TRBD2
TGTGCCAGCAGTATGGGACAGGCGTGGACTGAAGCTTTCTTT CASSMGQAWTEAFF TRBJ1-1 NA TRBV27 TRBD1
TGCGCCAGCAGCCAAACGACAGCCCTCACAGATACGCAGTATTTT CASSQTTALTDTQYF TRBJ2-3 NA TRBV4-1 NA
TGTGCCACCCGGACAGGGGGCTACGAGCAGTACTTC CATRTGGYEQYF TRBJ2-7 NA TRBV27 TRBD1
TGTGCCAGTAAGTGGAGACAGGGGCCGACCAGGAATGAAAAACTGTTTTTT CASKWRQGPTRNEKLFF TRBJ1-4 NA TRBV19 TRBD1
TGTGCCAGCAGCTTAGGGAGATTACAGGGAATACTATCCTACGAGCAGTACTTC CASSLGRLQGILSYEQYF TRBJ2-7 NA TRBV7-2 NA